A few counts support the clone carrying this T cell receptor (beta chain). The antigen is unknown. Using immunoSEQ multiplex PCR, the repertoire was profiled, and TCRdb retains in-frame clones only, with some absent. In the table there are tens of thousands of clones, just over 85% of which are singletons. These data are taken from a study of somatic mutations in cytotoxic T cells in rheumatoid arthritis. The CDR3 is made up of 15 amino acids. Deletions cut 0 bases from V and 2 bases from J, with 10 bases between. Germline CDR1 reads ENHRY; CDR2 reads SYGVKD. Study-wide findings and caveats: The study found no significant difference in CD8+ T-cell clonality between rheumatoid arthritis patients and age-matched healthy controls.

Sequencing used CD8+ T cells sorted from blood. This sequence joins TRBV10-3 and TRBJ1-2, with D unclear. This TCR was recovered from a woman in her forties or fifties in good health. CDR3 DNA: TGTGCCATCAGTGAGTCACCGGGTTGGAACTATGGCTACACCTTC. As protein: CAISESPGWNYGYTF.